This entry lists 15 T cell receptor beta chains sequenced from one sample in a study of CD8 T cells in Susac syndrome (dated by TCRdb to 2018 to 2020). Receptor amplification or capture employed the immunoSEQ multiplex PCR assay. RNA was extracted with the RNeasy kit and about 0.45 to 1 ug was reverse transcribed using random hexamers. The public sequencing data were trimmed at Q25 with fastp and processed into clonotypes with MiXCR by TCRdb, which kept only in-frame beta chains. Each entry merges the rows of one CDR3 protein and shows their most common DNA and genes. Recorded for this sample are approximately 190,000 distinct CDR3 sequences; around 95% of them occurred a single time. Approximately 0.089% of the sample lies in the top ten. Sequencing used CD4+ T cells from PBMCs. All receptors come from a human donor with Susac syndrome.

The V gene is TRBV9, the J gene TRBJ1-6, with D possibly TRBD1 on 5 matching bases. V lost 7 bases to trimming and J lost 5 bases, with 10 bases between them. The germline V gene encodes CDR1 SGDLS and CDR2 YYNGEE. The CDR3 sequence is 13 residues long. The CDR3 loop reads CASRGVDNSPLHF. The DNA of the CDR3 is TGTGCCAGCCGAGGGGTGGATAATTCACCCCTCCACTTT.

This clonotype turned up a few times. The chain has TRBV3-1 and TRBJ1-2; D gene uncertain. Per germline, CDR1 LGHDT and CDR2 YNNKEL (reference sequence). This CDR3 region has 14 residues. The V gene lost 0 bases and the J gene lost 2 bases, with 7 bases spanning the gap. The CDR3 loop is CASSQDWQNYGYTF. CDR3 DNA sequence: TGTGCCAGCAGCCAAGATTGGCAGAACTATGGCTACACCTTC.

The table lists this clonotype with a count of one. This chain connects TRBV28 to TRBJ1-5; no reliable D call. V lost 3 bases to trimming and J lost 1 base, with 10 bases between them. In germline, CDR1 is MDHEN, CDR2 SYDVKM. This CDR3 region has 15 residues. CDR3 amino acids: CASSFDQRSNQPQHF. CDR3 sequence (DNA): TGTGCCAGCAGTTTTGATCAGAGAAGCAATCAGCCCCAGCATTTT.

The chain joins TRBV5-1 to TRBJ2-5; tentatively, D is TRBD1 (6 bases). The CDR3 is 14 residues long. V gave up 5 bases and J gave up 7 bases, with 18 bases separating them. The germline V gene has CDR1 SGHRS and CDR2 YFSETQ. DNA for the CDR3: TGCGCCAGCAGACCTACAGGGCCGGAAGGGACCCAGTACTTC. This gives the protein CASRPTGPEGTQYF.

The chain joins TRBV20-1 to TRBJ2-3, with 8 bases matching TRBD2. This CDR3 has 14 amino acids. Germline lookup yields CDR1 DFQATT and CDR2 SNEGSKA (reference sequence). V gave up 3 bases and J gave up 2 bases; unmatched junction bases: 4. The CDR3 nucleotides read TGCAGTGCTAGGCGGGGGGACTCCACAGATACGCAGTATTTT. As protein: CSARRGDSTDTQYF.

The rearrangement links TRBV28 to TRBJ2-7; D unclear. This CDR3 comprises 15 residues. Per the germline V gene, CDR1 is MDHEN and CDR2 is SYDVKM. V lost 1 base to trimming and J lost 4 bases, with 14 bases between them. The CDR3 coding sequence is TGTGCCAGCAGTTTATCCAGGCTCTCGTATTACGAGCAGTACTTC. It yields the protein CASSLSRLSYYEQYF.

This clonotype has more than one count but fewer than ten. V gene TRBV7-8 combines with J gene TRBJ2-5; D unclear. This CDR3 has 13 residues. Germline CDR1 is SGHVS and CDR2 is FQNEAQ. The ends were cut back, 5 bases at V and 5 bases at J, with 12 bases in the middle. CDR3 loop: CASSALGPETQYF. CDR3 coding DNA: TGTGCCAGCAGCGCCTTAGGTCCGGAGACCCAGTACTTC. The variable domain in full, with the rest retrieved from reference TRBV7-8 and TRBJ2-5, is GAGVSQSPRYKVAKRGQDVALRCDPISGHVSLFWYQQALGQGPEFLTYFQNEAQLDKSGLPSDRFFAERPEGSVSTLKIQRTQQEDSAVYLCASSALGPETQYFGPGTRLLVL.

V usage is TRBV20-1 and J usage is TRBJ1-6; TRBD1 matches 7 bases. The J segment lost 0 bases and the V segment lost 6 bases, leaving 2 bases of the junction unmatched. The germline gives CDR1 DFQATT, CDR2 SNEGSKA (reference sequence). CDR3 size: 14 residues. The CDR3 region is CSAPGGSYNSPLHF. The CDR3 nucleotides read TGCAGTGCCCCAGGGGGCTCCTATAATTCACCCCTCCACTTT.

The V and J genes are TRBV20-1 and TRBJ1-5, with D possibly being TRBD1 (5 bases). The CDR3 consists of 14 residues. V lost 5 bases and J 5 bases, leaving 16 bases between the germline ends. Germline assignment: CDR1 DFQATT and CDR2 SNEGSKA (reference sequence). The CDR3 bases are TGCAGTGCTCCAACCGGGCAGGGAGATCAGCCCCAGCATTTT. Protein sequence: CSAPTGQGDQPQHF.

This clonotype was seen a handful of times. J is TRBJ2-3 and V is TRBV28; 10 bases match TRBD2. The CDR3 extends over 15 amino acids. CDR1 is MDHEN, CDR2 SYDVKM, per germline. J gave up 6 bases and V 5 bases, and 8 bases lay outside the gene matches. The CDR3 DNA reads TGTGCCAGCAGTCTGAGCGGGGGGGCGGGGGATACGCAGTATTTT. Protein sequence: CASSLSGGAGDTQYF.

This sequence joins TRBV29-1 and TRBJ2-4; 12 nucleotides agree with TRBD1. This CDR3 is built from 15 residues. The J segment lost 7 bases and the V segment lost 6 bases, leaving 10 bases of the junction unmatched. Germline CDR1 SQVTM, CDR2 ANQGSEA. CDR3 coding DNA: TGCAGCGTCGATACGGGACAGGGGGCAGATAACATTCAGTACTTC. Its translation is CSVDTGQGADNIQYF.

The V and J genes are TRBV12-5 and TRBJ1-1, with unresolved D. The CDR3 contains 15 residues. From germline, CDR1 is LGHNT and CDR2 FRNRAP. Trimming removed 0 bases from V and 0 bases from J, with 8 bases in between. CDR3 DNA: TGTGCTAGTGGTTTGGTAGTGGGGATGAACACTGAAGCTTTCTTT. Its translation is CASGLVVGMNTEAFF.

The rearrangement links TRBV7-2 to TRBJ2-1; possibly TRBD1 for D (5 bases). V was cut by 1 base and J by 9 bases, with 16 bases left in between. The CDR3 sequence is 15 residues long. Per the germline V gene, CDR1 is SGHTA and CDR2 is FQGNSA. This CDR3 is CASSLVTAPRGEQFF. The CDR3 bases are TGTGCCAGCAGCTTAGTTACAGCCCCTAGGGGTGAGCAGTTCTTC.

The V gene is TRBV27, the J gene TRBJ1-2; D may be TRBD1 (5 bases). CDR3 size: 15 residues. Per germline, CDR1 MNHEY and CDR2 SMNVEV (reference sequence). The V end was cut by 2 bases, the J end by 6 bases, with 16 bases between. CDR3 sequence: CASSLGGLGGDGYTF. The DNA of the CDR3 is TGTGCCAGCAGTTTAGGCGGCCTTGGGGGTGATGGCTACACCTTC.

Only one count was recorded for this clonotype. The chain is built from TRBV5-1 and TRBJ2-3; TRBD1 matches at 8 bases. Germline CDR1 and CDR2: SGHRS and YFSETQ. The CDR3 is 16 residues long. With V trimmed by 6 bases and J by 0 bases, 9 bases remained unmatched. The CDR3 sequence is CASTSGTGSSTDTQYF. The CDR3 DNA reads TGCGCCAGCACTTCAGGGACAGGCTCGAGCACAGATACGCAGTATTTT.